This entry lists 19 T cell receptor beta chains sequenced from one sample in a study of T cell responses to AZD1222 COVID-19 vaccine (dated by TCRdb to the early 2020s). Library generation was performed with the immunoSEQ multiplex PCR assay. Held by TCRdb, this immuneACCESS table contains in-frame sequences only and omits some clones. Under half of the omission traces to an unresolved V gene where checked; the cause of the rest is unknown. This sample is represented by around 120,000 clones; 88% of them were singletons. Approximately 9.6% of the sample is in the top ten clones. The sample's time point, from its label and the paper: baseline before first vaccination. The starting material was peripheral blood, obtained on day 0 of AZD1222 vaccination. These receptors were taken from an adult in good health.

Regarding this clone: Additional DNA sequences in this sample encode the identical CDR3. The chain carries TRBV28 and TRBJ1-1; D is unresolved. This CDR3 region has 11 residues. The ends were cut back, 2 bases at V and 4 bases at J, with 2 bases in the middle. Germline-derived CDR1 and CDR2 are MDHEN and SYDVKM. The CDR3 reads CASSLSTEAFF. CDR3 nucleotides: TGTGCCAGCAGTTTAAGCACTGAAGCTTTCTTT.

V is TRBV18 and J is TRBJ2-1; either TRBD1 or TRBD2 may fit D (5 bases each). The V gene's germline CDR1 is KGHSH and CDR2 LQKENI. The CDR3 totals 18 residues. Trimming removed 3 bases from V and 5 bases from J, with 23 bases in between. CDR3 coding DNA: TGTGCCAGCTCACCTTTAACCGGAGGAGTGGGGGAGAACAATGAGCAGTTCTTC. Translation: CASSPLTGGVGENNEQFF.

The J gene is TRBJ2-5, the V gene TRBV6-5, with a possible D match to TRBD1 (5 bases). Trimming left V 2 bases short and J 1 base short, with 8 bases between. The CDR3 contains 14 residues. Germline CDR1 is MNHEY and CDR2 is SVGAGI. DNA of the CDR3: TGTGCCAGCAGTTACGACAGATCCCAAGAGACCCAGTACTTC. This translates into CASSYDRSQETQYF.

The table lists this clone with a few counts. This chain uses TRBV29-1 with TRBJ1-3; no definite D call. CDR1 and CDR2 from the germline V gene are SQVTM and ANQGSEA. CDR3 length: 13 amino acids. V was shortened by 7 bases and J by 0 bases, with 10 bases between the two germline ends. DNA for the CDR3: TGCAGCGCCTCAGAAAACTCTGGAAACACCATATATTTT. It is translated as CSASENSGNTIYF.

The chain joins TRBV5-5 to TRBJ1-5; D is perhaps TRBD1 (5 bases). The CDR3 is made up of 14 amino acids. The germline V gene has CDR1 SGHKS and CDR2 YYEKEE (reference sequence). V was pared by 3 bases and J by 3 bases, with 10 bases between. The CDR3 region has the DNA TGTGCCAGCAGCTCCAGACAGCTCAATCAGCCCCAGCATTTT. It specifies CASSSRQLNQPQHF.

The chain has TRBV5-4 and TRBJ1-3; D gene uncertain. CDR3 length: 16 residues. Germline values: CDR1 SGHNT, CDR2 YYREEE (reference sequence). V gave up 1 base and J gave up 0 bases, with 11 bases separating them. The CDR3 bases are TGTGCCAGCAGCTTGTCGACGGAGAGCTCTGGAAACACCATATATTTT. This translates into CASSLSTESSGNTIYF.

V usage is TRBV29-1 and J usage is TRBJ2-7; unclear D gene. V was trimmed by 8 bases and J by 2 bases, leaving 22 bases between them. The CDR3 sequence is 15 residues long. Germline loops: CDR1 SQVTM, CDR2 ANQGSEA. The CDR3 coding sequence is TGCAGCCCTTGGGGTGGTCCCCCGGGCGCCTACGAGCAGTACTTC. Residues: CSPWGGPPGAYEQYF.

This clone came up once. The J gene is TRBJ1-2, the V gene TRBV5-1, with 9 bases that match TRBD1. The V segment lost 4 bases and the J segment 8 bases; nucleotides outside the gene matches: 6. Germline assignment: CDR1 SGHRS and CDR2 YFSETQ. This CDR3 spans 13 amino acids. The CDR3 DNA sequence: TGCGCCAGCAGCACGCGGACAGGGGACGGCTACACCTTC. Its protein is CASSTRTGDGYTF.

A single count supports this clone. The chain couples TRBV11-3 to TRBJ1-1, with D hard to call. Per germline, CDR1 SGHNT and CDR2 YENEEA. CDR3 length equals 13 residues. V dropped 3 bases and J dropped 2 bases, with 7 bases sitting between them. The CDR3 loop is CASSFEGNTEAFF. In DNA, the CDR3 is TGTGCCAGCAGCTTCGAAGGTAACACTGAAGCTTTCTTT.

The rearrangement links TRBV6-5 to TRBJ1-2; maybe TRBD1 (5 bases). Germline CDR1 reads MNHEY; CDR2 reads SVGAGI. Between the trimmed V and J ends, which lost 2 bases and 5 bases, there was a span of 12 bases. The CDR3 contains 14 residues. CDR3 region: CASSYQGGRYGYTF. DNA for the CDR3: TGTGCCAGCAGTTACCAGGGAGGAAGATATGGCTACACCTTC.

The chain has TRBV3-1 (or the pseudogene TRBV3-2) and TRBJ2-7; the match to TRBD1 covers 7 bases. This CDR3 spans 14 amino acids. V was pared by 3 bases and J by 2 bases, with 4 bases of the junction left unmatched. Germline CDR1 is LGHDT and CDR2 is YNNKEL (reference sequence). CDR3 nucleotides: TGTGCCAGCAGCCATTCGACAGGGCCCTACGAGCAGTACTTC. It specifies CASSHSTGPYEQYF.

This chain connects TRBV9 to TRBJ2-5; TRBD2 agrees at 11 bases. CDR3 length: 19 residues. After removal of 0 bases from V and 3 bases from J, the junction contained 13 bases not matched to a gene. Germline values: CDR1 SGDLS, CDR2 YYNGEE. The chain's CDR3 is CASSVGMGSGRASEETQYF. The CDR3 DNA reads TGTGCCAGCAGCGTAGGGATGGGTAGCGGGAGGGCAAGCGAAGAGACCCAGTACTTC.

The CDR3 DNA reads as TGTGCCAGCAGTTCCGGACTAGCGGGGGGTGTCCACGAGCAGTACTTC. Translating gives CASSSGLAGGVHEQYF. The chain carries TRBV6-2 or TRBV6-3 and TRBJ2-7; the match to TRBD2 covers 14 bases. The CDR3 consists of 16 residues. Trimming took 4 bases from V and 5 from J; bases not matched to a gene: 7. The germline V gene has CDR1 MNHEY and CDR2 SVGEGT.

The chain links TRBV5-4 to TRBJ2-1; possible D gene TRBD1, 7 bases. V was pared by 8 bases and J by 9 bases, with 12 bases between. This CDR3 contains 11 residues. Looked up from germline, CDR1 is SGHNT and CDR2 is YYREEE (reference sequence). The CDR3 nucleotides read TGTGCCAGTCAGCAGGGGGGTGAGCAGTTCTTC. Protein sequence: CASQQGGEQFF.

This clone was recorded once. This rearrangement joins TRBV19 to TRBJ1-5; unclear D gene. The V gene's germline CDR1 is LNHDA and CDR2 SQIVND (reference sequence). The V gene lost 5 bases and the J gene lost 7 bases, with 9 bases spanning the gap. The CDR3 loop spans 12 amino acids. CDR3: CASSSDIQPQHF. In DNA, the CDR3 is TGTGCCAGTAGTTCGGATATACAGCCCCAGCATTTT.

This chain joins TRBV6-5 and TRBJ1-2; D unclear. Germline V gene sequence: CDR1 MNHEY, CDR2 SVGAGI. The V end was cut by 7 bases, the J end by 9 bases, with 21 bases between. The CDR3 has 14 amino acids. CDR3 region: CASTSMAGPFSYTF. The CDR3 DNA sequence: TGTGCCAGCACTTCTATGGCAGGCCCCTTTAGCTACACCTTC.

The chain carries TRBV27 and TRBJ1-4; weak D call: TRBD1 (5 bases). With 6 bases removed from V and 5 bases from J, the gap between germline ends came to 13 bases. Germline V lookup: CDR1 MNHEY, CDR2 SMNVEV (reference sequence). The CDR3 covers 14 residues. This chain's CDR3 is CASSLKPGNEKLFF. Here the CDR3 DNA reads TGTGCCAGCAGCCTAAAGCCAGGGAATGAAAAACTGTTTTTT.

The chain employs TRBV6-5 and TRBJ1-1; the D gene is possibly TRBD1 (5 bases). The germline V gene encodes CDR1 MNHEY and CDR2 SVGAGI. The V and J ends lost 7 bases and 4 bases respectively, with 16 bases between them. This CDR3 has 14 amino acids. The chain's CDR3 is CASKRQGRGTEAFF. The CDR3 DNA reads TGTGCCAGCAAGCGGCAGGGTAGAGGCACTGAAGCTTTCTTT.

This clone was detected only once. The chain has TRBV18 and TRBJ2-1, with TRBD2 identical over 11 bases. The CDR3 length is 15 residues. V was clipped by 5 bases and J by 3 bases; unmatched bases: 3. The germline CDR1 and CDR2 sequences are KGHSH and LQKENI. The CDR3 sequence: CASSDLAGGYNEQFF. In DNA form, the CDR3 reads TGTGCCAGCTCAGACCTAGCGGGAGGCTACAATGAGCAGTTCTTC.